This T cell receptor beta chain was retrieved from a study of blood T cell repertoires in COVID-19. The protocol was immunoSEQ multiplex PCR, while the TCRdb copy is restricted to in-frame clones and leaves out a portion. The sample lists roughly 220,000 clones, about 85% seen once, with roughly 2.6% in the top ten. The sample was peripheral blood. The clonotype comes from a man aged 45-65 years who had recovered from COVID-19.

The chain's CDR3 is CASSGRQGVWASPQETQYF. The CDR3 DNA reads TGTGCCAGCAGTGGACGACAGGGGGTATGGGCCTCACCCCAAGAGACCCAGTACTTC. The chain has TRBV6-1 and TRBJ2-5; TRBD1 aligns across 9 bases. V shed 4 bases, J shed 1 base, and the junction held 16 bases outside the gene matches. From germline, CDR1 is MNHNS and CDR2 SASEGT. This CDR3 is 19 amino acids long.